The next 14 T cell receptor beta chains were all read from a single sample in a study of T cells in Graves' hyperthyroidism and ophthalmopathy. RNA transcripts were the template for amplifying TCR beta CDR3 regions. RT-PCR in the first round (using the HTBI primer set) targeted the TCR CDR3. TCRdb itself ran the multiplex PCR reads through MiXCR, one entry per CDR3 protein. The sample has about 360,000 distinct CDR3 sequences, about 13% seen once. The sequenced sample consisted of blood. These receptors all come from a young woman with Graves' hyperthyroidism.

This clonotype came up a few times. The rearrangement joins TRBV4-1 to TRBJ1-2; no firm D call. The germline V and J ends were trimmed by 4 bases and 5 bases, with 14 bases remaining between them. Germline CDR1 is MGHRA and CDR2 is YSYEKL. This CDR3 region has 14 residues. The CDR3 DNA sequence: TGCGCCAGCAGCCGGATGGAGTCCCCTTATGGCTACACCTTC. Its translation: CASSRMESPYGYTF.

The sample holds many counts of this clonotype. The J gene is TRBJ1-4, the V gene TRBV6-1; D possibly corresponds to TRBD1 (6 bases). CDR3 size: 14 residues. V lost 6 bases and J 5 bases, leaving 13 bases between the germline ends. Germline lookup yields CDR1 MNHNS and CDR2 SASEGT. This chain's CDR3 is CASRRGGDNEKLFF. CDR3 DNA: TGTGCCAGCAGAAGAGGGGGAGACAATGAAAAACTGTTTTTT.

There are many counts of this clonotype. The chain's CDR3 is CASSLYPSVAGEQYF. The CDR3 DNA reads as TGTGCCAGCAGCTTGTATCCAAGCGTGGCGGGCGAGCAGTACTTC. The chain has TRBV7-2 and TRBJ2-7; perhaps TRBD2 as D (5 bases). Per germline, CDR1 SGHTA and CDR2 FQGNSA. The germline V and J ends were trimmed by 3 bases and 6 bases, with 18 bases remaining between them. The CDR3 extends over 15 amino acids.

As for this clonotype: A much larger clone lies one base from this, so it may be a read error. The chain joins TRBV24-1 to TRBJ2-1; D might be TRBD1 (5 bases). Per germline, CDR1 KGHDR and CDR2 SFDVKD. The V end lost 5 bases, the J end lost 5 bases, and 15 bases lay between the germline ends. This CDR3 has 15 residues. The CDR3 reads CATSAQGIANNEQFF. The CDR3 DNA is TGTGCCACCAGTGCCCAGGGCATAGCCAACAATGAGCAGTTCTTC.

V usage is TRBV4-3 and J usage is TRBJ2-4; D unclear. This CDR3 is 13 amino acids long. CDR1 LGHNA and CDR2 YSLEER come from the germline V gene. Trimming left V 0 bases short and J 6 bases short, with 6 bases between. The CDR3 is CASSQDTVNIQYF. The DNA for the CDR3 is TGCGCCAGCAGCCAAGATACGGTAAACATTCAGTACTTC.

This clonotype was recorded at least ten times. V and J are TRBV28 and TRBJ2-1; 11 bases line up with TRBD1. The CDR3 runs to 15 residues. Germline V gives CDR1 MDHEN, CDR2 SYDVKM. V shed 6 bases, J shed 10 bases, and the junction held 11 bases outside the gene matches. The DNA for the CDR3 is TGTGCCAGCAGCGAATCCGGGACAGGGGGTATCGAGCAGTTCTTC. Its protein product is CASSESGTGGIEQFF.

There are many counts of this clonotype. The chain has TRBV18 and TRBJ2-7; D is ambiguous. This CDR3 has 15 residues. CDR1 KGHSH and CDR2 LQKENI come from the germline V gene. V was shortened by 4 bases and J by 6 bases, with 19 bases between the two germline ends. CDR3 nucleotide sequence: TGTGCCAGCTCACTCATCCCGGCCGATCCGGCCGAGCAGTACTTC. Translated: CASSLIPADPAEQYF.

With respect to this clonotype: A single base separates this from a much larger clone, so it may be a read error. The gene calls are TRBV19 and TRBJ2-1, with TRBD2 matching over 11 bases. Per germline, CDR1 LNHDA and CDR2 SQIVND (reference sequence). The CDR3 spans 15 residues. CDR3 residues: CASSIPSGRFDEQLF. The CDR3 nucleotides read TGTGCCAGTAGTATCCCTAGCGGGAGGTTCGATGAGCAGCTCTTC.

V and J are TRBV5-1 and TRBJ1-1; D gene ambiguous. V was shortened by 0 bases and J by 1 base, with 7 bases between the two germline ends. The CDR3 runs 14 residues. Germline CDR1 reads SGHRS; CDR2 reads YFSETQ. The DNA for the CDR3 is TGCGCCAGCAGCTTGGATCTGGAGAACACTGAAGCTTTCTTT. This encodes CASSLDLENTEAFF.

The sample holds many counts of this clonotype. The chain links TRBV4-1 to TRBJ2-5; 7 nucleotides agree with TRBD2. Trimming removed 2 bases from V and 5 bases from J; junction bases left unmatched: 11. The CDR3 is 16 residues long. Germline CDR1 MGHRA, CDR2 YSYEKL. The DNA for the CDR3 is TGCGCCAGCAGCCAACCCGCCAAGGGAGGGCTGGAGACCCAGTACTTC. Translating it yields CASSQPAKGGLETQYF.

This clonotype showed up many times. The chain has TRBV7-2 and TRBJ1-5; maybe TRBD1 (5 bases). CDR1 and CDR2 (germline): SGHTA, FQGNSA. Deletions cut 0 bases from V and 6 bases from J, with 9 bases between. The CDR3 spans 14 residues. The CDR3 region is CASSLAGDGQPQHF. CDR3 DNA: TGTGCCAGCAGCTTAGCAGGGGACGGTCAGCCCCAGCATTTT. Full variable domain (missing parts from reference TRBV7-2 and TRBJ1-5): GAGVSQSPSNKVTEKGKDVELRCDPISGHTALYWYRQSLGQGLEFLIYFQGNSAPDKSGLPSDRFSAERTGGSVSTLTIQRTQQEDSAVYLCASSLAGDGQPQHFGDGTRLSIL.

This clonotype was seen ten or more times. The chain recombines TRBV30 with TRBJ2-7; D not certain. Germline values: CDR1 GTSNPN, CDR2 SVGIG (reference sequence). The CDR3 is 14 residues long. Trimming stripped 0 bases from V and 4 bases from J, with 13 bases between. The CDR3 DNA is TGTGCCTGGAGTGTAGAGAGGCGGAGTTACGAGCAGTACTTC. It is translated as CAWSVERRSYEQYF.

The rearrangement links TRBV20-1 to TRBJ1-2, with 11 bases aligning to TRBD1. The CDR3 length is 15 residues. After removal of 1 base from V and 3 bases from J, the junction contained 4 bases not matched to a gene. From germline, CDR1 is DFQATT and CDR2 SNEGSKA (reference sequence). Here the CDR3 DNA reads TGCAGTGCTAGAGTTGGGACAGGGGGAGACTATGGCTACACCTTC. Its translation is CSARVGTGGDYGYTF.

Ten or more counts support this clonotype. V is TRBV5-1 and J is TRBJ2-1; 11 bases agree with TRBD2. This CDR3 has 15 residues. Germline V lookup: CDR1 SGHRS, CDR2 YFSETQ. V lost 4 bases and J lost 5; bases outside the gene matches: 5. The CDR3 coding sequence is TGCGCCAGCAGCCCAATGACTAGCGGGAACAATGAGCAGTTCTTC. It specifies CASSPMTSGNNEQFF. Combining the CDR3 with reference TRBV5-1 and TRBJ2-1 gives the whole variable domain KAGVTQTPRYLIKTRGQQVTLSCSPISGHRSVSWYQQTPGQGLQFLFEYFSETQRNKGNFPGRFSGRQFSNSRSEMNVSTLELGDSALYLCASSPMTSGNNEQFFGPGTRLTVL.